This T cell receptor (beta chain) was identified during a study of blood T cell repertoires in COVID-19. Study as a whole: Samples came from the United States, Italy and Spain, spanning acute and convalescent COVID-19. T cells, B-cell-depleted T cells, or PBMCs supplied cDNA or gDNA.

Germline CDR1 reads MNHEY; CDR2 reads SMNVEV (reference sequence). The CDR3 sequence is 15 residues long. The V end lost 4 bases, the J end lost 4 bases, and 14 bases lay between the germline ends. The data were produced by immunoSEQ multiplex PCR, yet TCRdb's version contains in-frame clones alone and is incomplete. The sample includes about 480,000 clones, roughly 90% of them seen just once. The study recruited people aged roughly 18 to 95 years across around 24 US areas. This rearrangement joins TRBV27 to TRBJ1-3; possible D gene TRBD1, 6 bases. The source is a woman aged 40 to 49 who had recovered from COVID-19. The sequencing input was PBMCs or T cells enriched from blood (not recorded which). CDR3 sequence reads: CASSSSGAQGNTIYF. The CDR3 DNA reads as TGTGCCAGCAGTTCCTCAGGGGCACAGGGAAACACCATATATTTT.